The clone carrying this T cell receptor beta chain was observed a few times. Profiled with immunoSEQ multiplex PCR; TCRdb holds only in-frame clones, not every one. The table lists roughly 300,000 clones, more than 85% of them singletons. The sample belongs to a study of blood T cell repertoires in COVID-19. Sequences were obtained from peripheral blood. This TCR was recovered from a woman between 25 and 40 years old with COVID-19, enrolled during active disease.

CDR3 loop: CASSPDRAPVGGYTF. The CDR3 DNA reads as TGTGCCAGCAGTCCGGACAGGGCACCCGTCGGTGGCTACACCTTC. The V call is TRBV6-5, the J call TRBJ1-2; 8 bases fit TRBD1. This CDR3 region has 15 residues. V was clipped by 5 bases and J by 7 bases; unmatched bases: 12. Germline V gene lookup returns CDR1 MNHEY and CDR2 SVGAGI.